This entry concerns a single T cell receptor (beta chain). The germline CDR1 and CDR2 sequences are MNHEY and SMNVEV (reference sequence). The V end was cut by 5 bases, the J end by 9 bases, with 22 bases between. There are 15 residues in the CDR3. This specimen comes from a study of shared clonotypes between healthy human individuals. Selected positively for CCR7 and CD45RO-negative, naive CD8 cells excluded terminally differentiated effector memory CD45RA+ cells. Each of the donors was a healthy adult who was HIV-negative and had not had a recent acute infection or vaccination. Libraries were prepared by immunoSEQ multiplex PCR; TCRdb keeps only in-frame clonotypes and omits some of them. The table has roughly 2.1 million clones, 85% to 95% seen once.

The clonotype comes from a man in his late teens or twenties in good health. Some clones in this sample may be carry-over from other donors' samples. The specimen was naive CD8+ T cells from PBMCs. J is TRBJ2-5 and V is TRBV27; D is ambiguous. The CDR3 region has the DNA TGTGCCAGCAGTCTAATTTACTCGAAATCCGCGCCCCAGTACTTC. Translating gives CASSLIYSKSAPQYF.